This TCR beta chain emerged from a study of monozygotic twins with inflammatory bowel disease. CDR1 is MNHEY, CDR2 SVGEGT, per germline. The CDR3 totals 13 residues. The template switching step added UMIs that contained a 6-nucleotide sample barcode. TCRdb reprocessed the 5' RACE reads and keeps a single row for each CDR3 protein, giving no DNA. The sample includes approximately 400,000 distinct CDR3 sequences. This sequence joins TRBV6-2 or TRBV6-3 and TRBJ2-1; TCRdb indicates TRBD1, and absent DNA this call remains unverified. The origin of this receptor is a human donor with ulcerative colitis or Crohn's disease, or a healthy co-twin of an affected twin (not recorded which). Sequenced sample: blood. This CDR3 is CASMRDIYNEQFF.